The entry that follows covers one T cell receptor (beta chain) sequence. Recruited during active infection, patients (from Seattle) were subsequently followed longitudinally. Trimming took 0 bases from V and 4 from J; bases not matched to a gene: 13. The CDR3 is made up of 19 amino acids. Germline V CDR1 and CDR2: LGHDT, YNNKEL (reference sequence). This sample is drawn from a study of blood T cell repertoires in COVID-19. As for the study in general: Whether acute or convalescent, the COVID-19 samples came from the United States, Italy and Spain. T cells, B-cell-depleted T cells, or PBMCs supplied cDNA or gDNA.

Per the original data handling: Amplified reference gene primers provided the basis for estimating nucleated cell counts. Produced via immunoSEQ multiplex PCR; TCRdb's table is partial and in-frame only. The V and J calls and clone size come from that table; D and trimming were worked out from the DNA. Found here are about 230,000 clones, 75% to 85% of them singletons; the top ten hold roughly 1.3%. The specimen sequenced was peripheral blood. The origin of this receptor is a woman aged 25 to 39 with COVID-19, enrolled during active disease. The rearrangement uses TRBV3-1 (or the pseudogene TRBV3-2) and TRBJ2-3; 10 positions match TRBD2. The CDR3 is CASSQDIWAGTSAPDTQYF. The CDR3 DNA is TGTGCCAGCAGCCAAGATATTTGGGCCGGGACTAGCGCACCAGATACGCAGTATTTT.